This T cell receptor beta chain was found in a study of metastatic and nonmetastatic thyroid tumors. Thyroid surgery took place with no prior treatment in any patient. TCRdb re-clonotyped the PCR reads through MiXCR. The table shows roughly 40,000 clones, with approximately 18% occurring only once. With regard to this clone: At one boundary the junction diverges from the germline segment, which might be a read error.

The TCR comes from a male donor with papillary thyroid cancer or a benign thyroid nodule (not recorded which). Some clones in this sample may be carry-over from other donors' samples. What was sequenced was blood.

The CDR3 nucleotides are TGTGCCATCATTGAGTCAGGTCAAGAGCAGTACTTC. Protein: CAIIESGQEQYF. This sequence joins TRBV10-3 and TRBJ2-7; D gene uncertain. The germline V gene encodes CDR1 ENHRY and CDR2 SYGVKD. This CDR3 is 12 amino acids long.